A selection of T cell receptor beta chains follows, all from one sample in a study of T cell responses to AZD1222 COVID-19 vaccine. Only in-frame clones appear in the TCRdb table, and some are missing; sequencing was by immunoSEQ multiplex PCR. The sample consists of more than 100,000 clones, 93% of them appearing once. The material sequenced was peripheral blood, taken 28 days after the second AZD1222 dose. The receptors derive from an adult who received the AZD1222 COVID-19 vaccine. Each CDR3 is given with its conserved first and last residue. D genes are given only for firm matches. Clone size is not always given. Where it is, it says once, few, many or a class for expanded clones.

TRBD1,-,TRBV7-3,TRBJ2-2,TGTGCCAGCAGGACCGGGACAGCCAACACCGGGGAGCTGTTTTTT,CASRTGTANTGELFF
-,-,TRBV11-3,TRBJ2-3,TGTGCCAGCAGCTTAGGTCGGTTCACAGATACGCAGTATTTT,CASSLGRFTDTQYF
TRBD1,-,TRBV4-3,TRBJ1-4,TGCGCCAGCAGCCCCGGACAGGGAAGTATAGCTAATGAAAAACTGTTTTTT,CASSPGQGSIANEKLFF
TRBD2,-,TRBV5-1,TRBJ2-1,TGCGCCAGCAGGTCCCCGGGGGGGCTAAGTAATGAGCAGTTCTTC,CASRSPGGLSNEQFF
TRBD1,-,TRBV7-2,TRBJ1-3,TGTGCCAGCAGCACTCGGACAGGGAGCCACTCTGGAAACACCATATATTTT,CASSTRTGSHSGNTIYF
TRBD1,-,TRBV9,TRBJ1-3,TGTGCCAGCAGCGAGCGGGACAGGGCGCACTCTGGAAACACCATATATTTT,CASSERDRAHSGNTIYF
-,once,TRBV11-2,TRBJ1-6,TGTGCCAGCAGGCTTCCGGGACGGACTAATTCACCCCTCCACTTT,CASRLPGRTNSPLHF
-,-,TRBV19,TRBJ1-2,TGTGCCAGTAGTATCGGAACCGACGTATCCTACTACACCTTC,CASSIGTDVSYYTF
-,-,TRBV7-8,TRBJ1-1,TGTGCCAGCAGCGACACAGTGAACACTGAAGCTTTCTTT,CASSDTVNTEAFF
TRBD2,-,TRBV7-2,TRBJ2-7,TGTGCCAGCACCCTAGGGGCGGGGGGAGCTTACGAGCAGTACTTC,CASTLGAGGAYEQYF
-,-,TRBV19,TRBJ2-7,TGTGCCAGTAGTATTGGGGTAGTAGGGTCCTACGAGCAGTACTTC,CASSIGVVGSYEQYF
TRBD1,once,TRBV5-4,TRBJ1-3,TGTGCCAGCAGCGTGGACAGGGTCGGAAACACCATATATTTT,CASSVDRVGNTIYF
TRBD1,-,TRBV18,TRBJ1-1,TGTGCCAGCTCACCACGACAGGGGCCGGGCACTGAAGCTTTCTTT,CASSPRQGPGTEAFF
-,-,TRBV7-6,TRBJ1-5,TGTGCCAGCAGCTTAGGCCAGGGCGGACATCAGCCCCAGCATTTT,CASSLGQGGHQPQHF
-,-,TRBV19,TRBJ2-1,TGTGCCAGTAGTTACGGGGGCCCCTACAATGAGCAGTTCTTC,CASSYGGPYNEQFF
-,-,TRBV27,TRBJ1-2,TGTGCCAGCAGTTCCAGAGACAGGAAAGCCGATTATGGCTACACCTTC,CASSSRDRKADYGYTF
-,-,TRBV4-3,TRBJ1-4,TGCGCCAGCAGCCAACGGCCAGCAACTAATGAAAAACTGTTTTTT,CASSQRPATNEKLFF
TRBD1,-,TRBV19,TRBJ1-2,TGTGCCAGTAGTTCCGCGGGACAGCTCTATGGCTACACCTTC,CASSSAGQLYGYTF
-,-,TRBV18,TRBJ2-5,TGTGCCAGCTCACCAAGGGCATTCGAGACCCAGTACTTC,CASSPRAFETQYF
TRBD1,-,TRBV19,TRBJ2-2,TGTGCCAGTAGTCGCCGGGACAGGGGATTTCAGGGCGGGGAGCTGTTTTTT,CASSRRDRGFQGGELFF
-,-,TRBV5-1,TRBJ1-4,TGCGCCAGCAGCTTGGGGTTGGCGGGGTTCAATGAAAAACTGTTTTTT,CASSLGLAGFNEKLFF
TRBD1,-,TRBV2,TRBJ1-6,TGTGCCAGCAGGACTACAGGGGGCAGTTCACCCCTCCACTTT,CASRTTGGSSPLHF